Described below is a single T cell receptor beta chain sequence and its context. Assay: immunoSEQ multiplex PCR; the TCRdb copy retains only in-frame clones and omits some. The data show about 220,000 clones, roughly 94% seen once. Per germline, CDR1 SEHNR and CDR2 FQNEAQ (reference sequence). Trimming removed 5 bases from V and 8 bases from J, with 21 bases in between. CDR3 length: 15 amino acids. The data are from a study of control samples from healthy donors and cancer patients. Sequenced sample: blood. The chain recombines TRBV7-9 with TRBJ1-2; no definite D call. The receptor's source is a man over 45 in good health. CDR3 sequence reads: CASSHLVGSGLGYTF. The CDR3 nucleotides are TGTGCCAGCAGCCACCTAGTGGGCTCGGGCCTGGGCTACACCTTC.